This T cell receptor (beta chain) was captured in a study of OX40 agonist ivuxolimab in advanced cancers. The overall study: The group had a mean age of around 60 years, ranged from 23 to 79, and was 82.7% male.

Study-wide findings and caveats: Normalized T-cell clonal expansion was also low in a subset of nonresponders. In general, CD8+ T cells held more expanded clones than CD4+ did, on average.

About this clone: Its specificity is not known.

This table comes from immunoSEQ multiplex PCR, and its TCRdb copy is limited to in-frame clones, with some not included. The sample contains about 82,000 clones, 70% to 90% of which appear only once. Per germline, CDR1 SGDLS and CDR2 YYNGEE. V gave up 3 bases and J gave up 2 bases, with 11 bases separating them. This CDR3 region has 15 residues. The chain joins TRBV9 to TRBJ1-4, with D perhaps TRBD1 (6 bases). The sample consisted of CD4+ or CD8+ T cells sorted from blood, taken in a trial of the OX40 agonist ivuxolimab. The sequence came from an adult with an advanced solid tumor such as melanoma, head and neck, liver or kidney cancer. The CDR3 region has the DNA TGTGCCAGCAGCGCCACAGGGACCACTAATGAAAAACTGTTTTTT. The encoded protein is CASSATGTTNEKLFF.